Listed below are T cell receptor beta chains from one sample, sequenced in a study of neurological immune-mediated disorders. MiXCR, run by TCRdb on the 5' RACE reads, gives a single entry per CDR3 protein. The top ten hold around a tenth of the sample, which has around 64,000 distinct CDR3 sequences, about an eighth seen once. Sequenced sample: PBMCs. These receptors were obtained from an older woman with HTLV-1-associated myelopathy (HAM/TSP). CDR3s include the opening cysteine and the closing phenylalanine or tryptophan. A D gene is named only where the DNA matches it firmly. Size values are once, few and many counts, or a class for expanded clones, and some rows have none.

j_gene | abundance | v_gene | d_gene | CDR3aa | CDR3nt
TRBJ2-2 | many | TRBV5-1 | NA | CASSLGVRTSNTGELFF | TGCGCCAGCAGCTTGGGCGTCAGGACGTCGAACACCGGGGAGCTGTTTTTT
TRBJ2-1 | NA | TRBV27 | TRBD1 | CASSSPGQAINEQFF | TGTGCCAGCAGTTCCCCGGGACAGGCAATAAATGAGCAGTTCTTC
TRBJ2-2 | few | TRBV20-1 | TRBD1 | CSASLDRENTGELFF | TGCAGTGCTAGCCTCGACAGGGAAAACACCGGGGAGCTGTTTTTT
TRBJ2-7 | many | TRBV28 | TRBD1 | CASSSPFRTGGYEQYF | TGTGCCAGCAGTTCACCCTTCAGGACAGGGGGCTACGAGCAGTACTTC
TRBJ2-1 | NA | TRBV5-1 | TRBD2 | CASSLGAGGIHNEQFF | TGCGCCAGCAGCTTGGGAGCGGGGGGGATCCACAATGAGCAGTTCTTC
TRBJ2-6 | many | TRBV4-1 | NA | CASSQAVGTVIRGANVLTF | TGCGCCAGCAGCCAAGCGGTAGGGACCGTAATTCGTGGGGCCAACGTCCTGACTTTC
TRBJ2-5 | many | TRBV12-3/TRBV12-4 | NA | CASSPPSFQETQYF | TGTGCCAGCAGTCCCCCGAGTTTCCAAGAGACCCAGTACTTC
TRBJ1-1 | many | TRBV7-9 | NA | CASSLVAGDTEAFF | TGTGCCAGCAGCTTAGTGGCAGGAGACACTGAAGCTTTCTTT
TRBJ1-1 | few | TRBV30 | TRBD1 | CAWSGRYRGGTEAFF | TGTGCCTGGAGTGGTAGATACAGGGGTGGCACTGAAGCTTTCTTT
TRBJ1-2 | many | TRBV28 | TRBD1 | CASSPRTGGSGYTF | TGTGCCAGCAGTCCACGAACAGGGGGCTCCGGCTACACCTTC
TRBJ2-5 | many | TRBV20-1 | NA | CSARGVTGWETQYF | TGCAGTGCTAGAGGGGTAACGGGGTGGGAGACCCAGTACTTC
TRBJ2-7 | many | TRBV28 | NA | CASSLSVHRYGTYEQYF | TGTGCCAGCAGTTTAAGTGTACATCGGTACGGAACCTACGAGCAGTACTTC
TRBJ2-1 | many | TRBV7-3 | TRBD2 | CASSSRAGGTKDEQFF | TGTGCCAGCAGCTCGAGGGCGGGAGGGACCAAGGATGAGCAGTTCTTC
TRBJ2-1 | medium-sized | TRBV7-3 | NA | CASSPTGAEQFF | TGTGCCAGCAGCCCGACAGGTGCAGAGCAGTTCTTC
TRBJ2-3 | NA | TRBV5-1 | NA | CASRVQTDTQYF | TGCGCCAGCAGAGTACAGACAGATACGCAGTATTTT
TRBJ2-1 | many | TRBV6-6 | NA | CASSYSYSEINEQFF | TGTGCCAGCAGTTACTCGTATTCGGAAATTAATGAGCAGTTCTTC
TRBJ1-1 | many | TRBV20-1 | NA | CSARGGGAGAFF | TGCAGTGCTAGGGGCGGGGGAGCAGGGGCTTTCTTT
TRBJ2-1 | NA | TRBV20-1 | NA | CSAINSGVEGLNEQFF | TGCAGTGCTATCAATTCCGGAGTGGAGGGACTGAATGAGCAGTTCTTC
TRBJ2-3 | many | TRBV27 | NA | CASSQYTDTQYF | TGTGCCAGCAGTCAATACACAGATACGCAGTATTTT
TRBJ1-4 | many | TRBV6-6 | NA | CASRPGRSNEKLFF | TGTGCCAGCAGACCAGGACGGTCTAATGAAAAACTGTTTTTT
TRBJ2-7 | once | TRBV12-5 | NA | CASGRIEVSWNCEQYF | TGTGCTAGTGGCCGAATTGAGGTATCATGGAACTGCGAGCAGTACTTC
TRBJ2-5 | many | TRBV5-4 | TRBD1 | CASSSPKPGQIVKTQYF | TGTGCCAGCAGCTCACCTAAACCGGGACAGATTGTGAAGACCCAGTACTTC
TRBJ1-4 | many | TRBV12-3/TRBV12-4 | TRBD1 | CASRGGTGVNEKLFF | TGTGCCAGCAGGGGGGGGACAGGGGTTAATGAAAAACTGTTTTTT
TRBJ1-1 | many | TRBV7-9 | NA | CASMGTEAFF | TGTGCCAGCATGGGCACTGAAGCTTTCTTT
TRBJ2-1 | many | TRBV20-1 | NA | CSARDTLVNEQFF | TGCAGTGCTAGAGATACACTGGTTAATGAGCAGTTCTTC
TRBJ2-7 | NA | TRBV7-2 | NA | CASRDRTPPYEQYF | TGTGCCAGCAGAGACCGGACACCTCCCTACGAGCAGTACTTC
TRBJ2-7 | NA | TRBV6-6 | NA | CASSYGGPYEQYF | TGTGCCAGCAGTTACGGGGGGCCCTACGAGCAGTACTTC
TRBJ2-1 | many | TRBV11-2 | NA | CASSPRGIIRNEQFF | TGTGCCAGCAGCCCCAGGGGTATTATCCGCAATGAGCAGTTCTTC
TRBJ2-5 | many | TRBV28 | NA | CASSLFGTAPLQETQYF | TGTGCCAGCAGTTTATTTGGGACCGCCCCCTTACAAGAGACCCAGTACTTC
TRBJ2-5 | many | TRBV6-8 | NA | CASSYGVADQETQYF | TGTGCCAGCAGCTATGGGGTAGCGGATCAAGAGACCCAGTACTTC
TRBJ2-7 | many | TRBV25-1 | TRBD1 | CASSDRWDRDPYEQYF | TGTGCCAGCAGTGATCGATGGGACAGAGACCCCTACGAGCAGTACTTC
TRBJ2-2 | many | TRBV12-3/TRBV12-4 | NA | CASTPGPTGELFF | TGTGCCAGCACCCCTGGCCCGACCGGGGAGCTGTTTTTT
TRBJ2-1 | many | TRBV20-1 | NA | CSASLASNEQFF | TGCAGTGCTAGCCTAGCGAGCAATGAGCAGTTCTTC
TRBJ1-1 | many | TRBV5-1 | TRBD1 | CASSARTGGGMNTEAFF | TGCGCCAGCAGCGCCAGGACAGGGGGCGGCATGAACACTGAAGCTTTCTTT
TRBJ2-7 | few | TRBV2 | NA | CASSPYYEQYF | TGTGCCAGCAGTCCTTACTACGAGCAGTACTTC
TRBJ2-7 | few | TRBV13 | TRBD1 | CASSIWTGMSEQYF | TGTGCCAGCAGCATCTGGACAGGGATGAGTGAGCAGTACTTC
TRBJ2-7 | many | TRBV10-3 | NA | CAISARTGHPYEQYF | TGTGCCATCAGTGCCCGGACGGGACACCCCTACGAGCAGTACTTC
TRBJ2-2 | many | TRBV11-3 | NA | CASSLEYSGELFF | TGTGCCAGCAGCTTGGAGTATTCCGGGGAGCTGTTTTTT
TRBJ2-2 | many | TRBV5-1 | NA | CASSRDSITGELFF | TGCGCCAGCAGCCGGGATTCGATCACCGGGGAGCTGTTTTTT
TRBJ2-7 | many | TRBV7-2 | NA | CASSLSDPGYEQYF | TGTGCCAGCAGCCTTAGCGACCCTGGCTACGAGCAGTACTTC
TRBJ2-1 | many | TRBV20-1 | NA | CSARDWGAGNEQFF | TGCAGTGCTAGAGATTGGGGGGCCGGGAATGAGCAGTTCTTC
TRBJ2-1 | NA | TRBV7-3 | NA | CASSLTPPTPQESSYNEQFF | TGTGCCAGCAGCTTAACCCCCCCCACCCCTCAGGAAAGCTCCTACAATGAGCAGTTCTTC
TRBJ1-2 | many | TRBV7-9 | TRBD1 | CASSWGQGNYGYTF | TGTGCCAGCAGCTGGGGACAGGGGAACTATGGCTACACCTTC
TRBJ2-6 | NA | TRBV19 | TRBD1 | CASSIDTPGTANSGANVLTF | TGTGCCAGTAGTATAGATACCCCCGGGACAGCCAACTCTGGGGCCAACGTCCTGACTTTC
TRBJ2-7 | many | TRBV7-9 | NA | CASSSMAGQYF | TGTGCCAGCAGCTCCATGGCAGGGCAGTACTTC
TRBJ2-7 | NA | TRBV18 | NA | CASSPLARVYEQYF | TGTGCCAGCTCACCACTTGCGAGAGTCTACGAGCAGTACTTC
TRBJ2-1 | many | TRBV5-1 | NA | CASSELTAYNEQFF | TGCGCCAGCAGCGAGCTGACCGCCTACAATGAGCAGTTCTTC
TRBJ2-3 | many | TRBV28 | TRBD2 | CASSITSGRAPDTQYF | TGTGCCAGCAGTATTACTAGCGGGAGGGCCCCAGATACGCAGTATTTT
TRBJ2-5 | many | TRBV27 | TRBD1 | CASSLGTGGLETQYF | TGTGCCAGCAGTCTCGGGACAGGGGGCTTAGAGACCCAGTACTTC
TRBJ1-1 | many | TRBV10-3 | NA | CAISDWGRGTEAFF | TGTGCCATCAGTGATTGGGGGCGAGGCACTGAAGCTTTCTTT
TRBJ2-3 | many | TRBV27 | NA | CASSRTGLAVDTQYF | TGTGCCAGCAGTAGGACGGGGTTGGCGGTAGATACGCAGTATTTT
TRBJ1-5 | many | TRBV7-8 | NA | CASSPQTNSYNQPQHF | TGTGCCAGCAGCCCTCAAACCAACAGTTATAATCAGCCCCAGCATTTT
TRBJ1-1 | many | TRBV4-1 | TRBD1 | CASSQDLGTGRGGTEAFF | TGCGCCAGCAGCCAAGATTTAGGGACAGGCCGGGGGGGCACTGAAGCTTTCTTT
TRBJ1-4 | many | TRBV20-1 | NA | CSARGNQGGEKLFF | TGCAGTGCTAGAGGAAACCAGGGTGGGGAAAAACTGTTTTTT
TRBJ2-7 | many | TRBV4-1 | NA | CASSRGTARSYEQYF | TGCGCCAGCAGCCGTGGAACGGCAAGGTCCTACGAGCAGTACTTC